This TCR beta chain was sequenced in a study of T-cell memory formation after mild COVID-19. V was shortened by 0 bases and J by 1 base, with 9 bases between the two germline ends. The germline V gene encodes CDR1 MGHRA and CDR2 YSYEKL. CDR3 length: 15 residues. TCRdb called the 5' RACE reads again in MiXCR, with one record for every CDR3 protein. Among around 510,000 distinct CDR3 sequences listed, about a fifth were seen once. The chain uses TRBV4-1 and TRBJ1-2; D is unresolved. Specimen: PBMCs or a T cell subset sorted from them (not recorded which). This TCR was sampled from an adult woman who had mild COVID-19 (a few samples of this study predate the infection). Cell type and time point are not known. The chain's CDR3 is CASSQDLTINYGYTF. DNA of the CDR3: TGCGCCAGCAGCCAAGATCTAACGATTAACTATGGCTACACCTTC.